The source of this T cell receptor (beta chain) is a study of OX40 agonist ivuxolimab in advanced cancers. On the study more broadly: The dose-escalation cohort was roughly 83% male, with a mean age of around 60 years, ranging about 23 to 80.

The table came from immunoSEQ multiplex PCR; TCRdb's copy has only in-frame clones and leaves some out. Of 65,000 to 100,000 clones listed, under 85% were seen once; the top ten hold 3% to 4.5%. The CDR3 sequence is 15 residues long. V gave up 3 bases and J gave up 9 bases, with 18 bases separating them. Germline V lookup: CDR1 LNHDA, CDR2 SQIVND (reference sequence). Points from the study as a whole: No determination was made of the antigen specificity of the expanded peripheral T cells.

Points on this clone: Its antigen is not identified.

The clonotype comes from an adult with an advanced solid tumor such as melanoma, head and neck, liver or kidney cancer. The specimen was CD4+ or CD8+ T cells sorted from blood, collected in a trial of the OX40 agonist ivuxolimab. The chain is built from TRBV19 and TRBJ2-1; D is unclear. The CDR3 here is CASSMGRSLSGEQFF. The CDR3 DNA sequence: TGTGCCAGTAGTATGGGCAGAAGTTTATCGGGTGAGCAGTTCTTC.